The present TCR beta chain was sequenced within a study of T-cell reconstitution after alpha-beta-depleted transplantation in children. With 4 bases clipped from V and 5 bases from J, the junction kept 7 bases outside the gene matches. The CDR3 consists of 14 residues. The germline CDR1 and CDR2 sequences are DFQATT and SNEGSKA (reference sequence). In this sample, this clonotype turned up many times. The target antigen is unknown. Broader study findings: After one year, T-cell counts and TCRbeta diversity mostly came from new T cells. Several hundred expanded graft clones reportedly gave rise to the alpha-beta T cells present about two months after transplant.

The TCRbeta library was prepared with unique molecular identifiers. From the PCR reads, TCRdb called clonotypes with MiXCR, one entry per CDR3 protein. The table lists over 200,000 distinct CDR3 sequences, 9.5% to 13% of them singletons. The TCR originated in a child under two years old with acute myeloid leukemia, due to receive a stem cell transplant. The material sequenced was PBMCs, taken before TCRalphabeta/CD19-depleted stem cell transplant. The V and J genes are TRBV20-1 and TRBJ1-1, with TRBD1 identical over 10 bases. The CDR3 DNA is TGCAGTGCTAACCCCCGGGACAGGGGAACTGAAGCTTTCTTT. Translation gives CSANPRDRGTEAFF.